The sequence of this TCR gamma chain was determined in a study of gamma-delta T cells after stem cell transplantation. TCRdb fed the RT-PCR reads to CATT. The sample includes about 5,000 gamma-chain clones, approximately 21% of them seen just once. Germline-derived CDR1 and CDR2 are EGSNGY and YDSYNSKV. The J segment lost 3 bases and the V segment lost 0 bases, leaving 5 bases of the junction unmatched. The CDR3 totals 14 residues. Sequenced: gamma-delta T cells. The gene calls are TRGV2 and TRGJ1 or TRGJ2. This clonotype originated in a human donor. It is not recorded whose cells these are; they may come from a transplant donor. The CDR3 loop reads CATWDGLSYYKKLF. Here the CDR3 DNA reads TGTGCCACCTGGGACGGGCTGAGTTATTATAAGAAACTCTTT.